These 2 T cell receptor beta chains were all obtained from the same sample, sequenced in a study of blood T cell repertoires in COVID-19. The data were produced by immunoSEQ multiplex PCR, yet TCRdb's version contains in-frame clones alone and is incomplete. Here the sample spans some 70,000 clones, approximately 90% being singletons. The sample taken for sequencing was peripheral blood. These receptors all come from a woman older than 75 with active COVID-19.

This chain connects TRBV18 to TRBJ1-5; 8 bases align to TRBD1. This CDR3 region has 16 residues. The germline V gene has CDR1 KGHSH and CDR2 LQKENI. The junction had 10 bases not matched to a gene; V was cut back by 3 bases and J by 6 bases. The CDR3 sequence: CASSPFTTGGAQPQHF. The CDR3 DNA is TGTGCCAGCTCACCCTTCACTACAGGGGGAGCTCAGCCCCAGCATTTT.

The rearrangement joins TRBV12-3 or TRBV12-4 to TRBJ2-1; maybe TRBD2 (6 bases). The V end was cut by 5 bases, the J end by 9 bases, with 14 bases between. The CDR3 contains 13 residues. CDR3 sequence: CASSPRRASEQFF. The CDR3 DNA reads TGTGCCAGCAGTCCCAGGAGGGCCAGTGAGCAGTTCTTC.